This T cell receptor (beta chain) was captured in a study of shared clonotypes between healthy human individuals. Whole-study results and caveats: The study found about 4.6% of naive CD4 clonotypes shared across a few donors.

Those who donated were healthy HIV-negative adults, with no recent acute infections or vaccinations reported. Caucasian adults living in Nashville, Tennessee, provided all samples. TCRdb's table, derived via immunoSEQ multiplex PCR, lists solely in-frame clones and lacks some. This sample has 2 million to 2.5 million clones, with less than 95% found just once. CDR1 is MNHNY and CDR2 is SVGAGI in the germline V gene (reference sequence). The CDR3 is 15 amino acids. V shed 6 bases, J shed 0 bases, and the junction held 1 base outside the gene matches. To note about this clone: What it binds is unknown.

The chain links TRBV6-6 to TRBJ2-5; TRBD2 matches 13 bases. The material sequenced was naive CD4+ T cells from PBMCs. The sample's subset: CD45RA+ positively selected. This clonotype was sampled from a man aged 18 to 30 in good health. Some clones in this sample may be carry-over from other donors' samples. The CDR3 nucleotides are TGTGCCAGCAGGGGACTAGCGGGAAACCAAGAGACCCAGTACTTC. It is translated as CASRGLAGNQETQYF.